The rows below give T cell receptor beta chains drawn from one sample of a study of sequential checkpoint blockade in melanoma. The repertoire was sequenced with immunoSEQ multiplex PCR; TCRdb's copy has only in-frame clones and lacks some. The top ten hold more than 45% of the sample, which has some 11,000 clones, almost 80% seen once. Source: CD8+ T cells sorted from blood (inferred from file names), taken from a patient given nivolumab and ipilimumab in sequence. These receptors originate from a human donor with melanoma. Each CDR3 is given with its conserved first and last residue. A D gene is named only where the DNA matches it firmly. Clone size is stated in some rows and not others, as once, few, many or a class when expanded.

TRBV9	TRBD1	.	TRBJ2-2	CASSPGTAIWELFF	TGTGCCAGCAGCCCCGGGACAGCAATCTGGGAGCTGTTTTTT
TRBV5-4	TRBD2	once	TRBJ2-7	CASSSGGREQYF	TGTGCCAGCAGCTCGGGGGGGAGGGAGCAGTACTTC
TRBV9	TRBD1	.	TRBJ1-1	CASSDRGAEAFF	TGTGCCAGCAGCGACAGGGGAGCTGAAGCTTTCTTT
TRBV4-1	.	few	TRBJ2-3	CASSQATSTDTQYF	TGCGCCAGCAGCCAAGCTACTAGCACAGATACGCAGTATTTT
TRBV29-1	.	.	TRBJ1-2	CSVEGVQGTYGYTF	TGCAGCGTTGAGGGCGTCCAGGGGACCTATGGCTACACCTTC
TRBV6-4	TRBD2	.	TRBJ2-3	CASSETSGGTDTQYF	TGTGCCAGCAGTGAAACTAGCGGGGGCACAGATACGCAGTATTTT
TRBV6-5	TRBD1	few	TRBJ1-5	CASSTDRGWQPQHF	TGTGCCAGCAGTACGGACAGGGGTTGGCAGCCCCAGCATTTT
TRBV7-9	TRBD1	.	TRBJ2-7	CASSTGQGDLYEQYF	TGTGCCAGCAGCACCGGACAGGGGGACCTCTACGAGCAGTACTTC
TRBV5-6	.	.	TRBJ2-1	CASILTGSSYNEQFF	TGTGCCAGCATCCTGACAGGAAGCTCCTACAATGAGCAGTTCTTC
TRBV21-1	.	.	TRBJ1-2	CASTGGCYGYTF	TGTGCCAGTACAGGGGGCTGCTATGGCTACACCTTC
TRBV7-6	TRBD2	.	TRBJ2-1	CASSLVLSGAYNEQFF	TGTGCCAGCAGCTTAGTCTTGAGCGGGGCCTACAATGAGCAGTTCTTC
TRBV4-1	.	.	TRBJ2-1	CASSLTGSNEQFF	TGCGCCAGCAGCCTTACAGGGTCCAATGAGCAGTTCTTC
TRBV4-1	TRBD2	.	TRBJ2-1	CASSQTSYFSSYNEQFF	TGCGCCAGCAGCCAGACTAGCTACTTCAGCTCCTACAATGAGCAGTTCTTC
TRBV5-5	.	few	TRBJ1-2	CASSAHRDGYTF	TGTGCCAGCAGCGCCCACAGGGACGGCTACACCTTC
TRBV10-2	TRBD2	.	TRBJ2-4	CASSAAGGEDGNIQYF	TGCGCCAGCAGTGCCGCGGGAGGGGAGGATGGAAACATTCAGTACTTC
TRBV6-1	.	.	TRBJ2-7	CASTLPGRGYEQYF	TGTGCCAGCACTCTTCCAGGTCGGGGCTACGAGCAGTACTTC
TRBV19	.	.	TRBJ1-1	CASSIVGVAFF	TGTGCCAGTAGTATAGTTGGAGTGGCTTTCTTT
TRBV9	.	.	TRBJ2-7	CASNEGDSYEQYF	TGTGCCAGCAACGAGGGCGATTCCTACGAGCAGTACTTC
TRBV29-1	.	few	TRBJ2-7	CSVGHGISYEQYF	TGCAGCGTTGGACACGGGATCTCCTACGAGCAGTACTTC
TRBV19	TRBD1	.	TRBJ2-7	CASSTTGGYEQYF	TGTGCCAGTAGTACCACAGGGGGCTACGAGCAGTACTTC
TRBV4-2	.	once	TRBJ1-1	CASSQDGGNTEAFF	TGTGCCAGCAGCCAAGACGGGGGGAACACTGAAGCTTTCTTT